A single sample gave rise to the 11 T cell receptor beta chains below, sequenced in a study of identical twins (TCRdb year 2016). Receptors were amplified or captured by 5' RACE. The sequencer listed for this sample is Illumina HiSeq 2000. The raw public data were reprocessed by TCRdb itself: fastp quality trimming at Q25, MiXCR clonotype calling, in-frame beta chains only. A single entry per CDR3 protein holds the most common genes and DNA from its merged rows. Within this sample are around 530,000 distinct CDR3 sequences, with roughly 15% of them counted one time only. Roughly 0.43% of the sample comes from the top ten. The sample also formed part of further work on yellow fever vaccine responses in identical twins.

The sample was CD4+ T cells sorted from blood. All receptors derive from a woman under 30 in good health.

The genes are TRBV14 and TRBJ2-5; D ambiguous. The V end lost 1 base, the J end lost 7 bases, and 13 bases lay between the germline ends. The germline gives CDR1 SGHDN, CDR2 FVKESK. CDR3 length: 14 amino acids. The CDR3 is CASSQALGSATQYF. CDR3 DNA: TGTGCCAGCAGCCAAGCATTGGGATCAGCGACCCAGTACTTC.

This clonotype was seen at least ten times. The chain links TRBV12-3 or TRBV12-4 to TRBJ1-3; possible D gene TRBD1, 6 bases. The V and J ends lost 6 bases and 4 bases respectively, with 16 bases between them. The CDR3 spans 15 residues. The CDR3 DNA follows: TGTGCCAGCAGCAAACTCAGGGGATTCGGAAACACCATATATTTT. It translates to CASSKLRGFGNTIYF.

The chain recombines TRBV10-3 with TRBJ2-3; D call uncertain. This CDR3 has 14 residues. CDR1 and CDR2 (germline): ENHRY, SYGVKD. Trimming removed 0 bases at V and 5 bases at J, with 9 bases between. CDR3 nucleotide sequence: TGTGCCATCAGTGAGTCTAGGATGGGAGATACGCAGTATTTT. Translating it yields CAISESRMGDTQYF.

The chain joins TRBV2 to TRBJ2-2, with TRBD1 matching over 7 bases. This CDR3 contains 16 residues. The germline CDR1 and CDR2 sequences are SNHLY and FYNNEI. The junction had 9 bases not matched to a gene; V was cut back by 8 bases and J by 0 bases. This chain's CDR3 is CASRKTGHANTGELFF. CDR3 DNA sequence: TGTGCCAGCCGGAAGACAGGGCACGCGAACACCGGGGAGCTGTTTTTT.

The chain combines TRBV5-1 with TRBJ2-1; 8 positions agree with TRBD1. The germline V gene encodes CDR1 SGHRS and CDR2 YFSETQ. With 9 bases clipped from V and 0 bases from J, the junction kept 8 bases outside the gene matches. CDR3 length equals 15 residues. This chain's CDR3 is CATSPGQVSYNEQFF. The CDR3 nucleotides are TGCGCCACCTCCCCGGGACAGGTCTCCTACAATGAGCAGTTCTTC.

This clonotype came up a few times. This chain connects TRBV12-3 or TRBV12-4 to TRBJ2-7; 7 nucleotides match TRBD2. The trim removed 3 bases at V and 5 bases at J, leaving 1 base unmatched. CDR3 length equals 12 residues. CDR3 residues: CASSFAGDEQYV. The CDR3 nucleotides read TGTGCCAGCAGTTTCGCGGGGGACGAGCAGTACGTC.

This clonotype occurred a few times. This chain joins TRBV5-1 and TRBJ2-1, with D tentatively TRBD1 (5 bases). The V end lost 4 bases, the J end lost 5 bases, and 22 bases lay between the germline ends. The CDR3 has 17 residues. Per germline, CDR1 SGHRS and CDR2 YFSETQ. As DNA, the CDR3 is TGCGCCAGCAGCGCCCTGGGGCAGCTTACTACAAACAATGAGCAGTTCTTC. The encoded protein is CASSALGQLTTNNEQFF.

Ten or more counts support this clonotype. The chain has TRBV7-9 and TRBJ2-1, with 9 nucleotides matching TRBD2. The V gene end was trimmed by 2 bases and the J gene end by 8 bases; junction bases not matched to a gene: 10. Germline V CDR1 and CDR2: SEHNR, FQNEAQ (reference sequence). This CDR3 contains 16 residues. CDR3 nucleotide sequence: TGTGCCAGCAGCTTATCATTAGCGGGAGTTATTGATGAGCAGTTCTTC. Amino acids: CASSLSLAGVIDEQFF.

About this clonotype: A junction boundary mismatches the germline segment, possibly from a read error. The chain employs TRBV29-1 and TRBJ1-1; D remains unclear. Germline CDR1 and CDR2: SQVTM and ANQGSEA. This CDR3 has 15 amino acids. The CDR3 protein is CSVEGQSTMNTEAFF. Here the CDR3 DNA reads TGCAGCGTCGAAGGGCAAAGTACTATGAACACTGAAGCTTTCTTT. The full variable domain, rest sourced from reference TRBV29-1 and TRBJ1-1, is SAVISQKPSRDICQRGTSLTIQCQVDSQVTMMFWYRQQPGQSLTLIATANQGSEATYESGFVIDKFPISRPNLTFSTLTVSNMSPEDSSIYLCSVEGQSTMNTEAFFGQGTRLTVV.

As for this clonotype: Just one base apart from a much larger clone, this may be a read error. CDR3 sequence reads: CASSSSCGHEQFF. The CDR3 nucleotides are TGTGCCAGCAGTTCCTCCTGTGGGCATGAGCAGTTCTTC. The chain combines TRBV12-3 or TRBV12-4 with TRBJ2-1; D not resolved. This CDR3 has 13 residues. The V end was cut by 4 bases, the J end by 8 bases, with 12 bases between.

V usage is TRBV12-3 or TRBV12-4 and J usage is TRBJ2-1, with TRBD2 identical over 9 bases. The CDR3 loop spans 20 amino acids. V was clipped by 3 bases and J by 0 bases; unmatched bases: 15. In nucleotides, the CDR3 is TGTGCCAGCAGTTTTACCATGATGGGACTAGCATCTCTCTCCTACAATGAGCAGTTCTTC. It codes for CASSFTMMGLASLSYNEQFF.